These 31 T cell receptor beta chains were all obtained from the same sample, sequenced in a study of blood T cells in healthy people across ages. A second roughly 6 to 12 cycle PCR used barcoded and J-beta primers. TCRdb re-analysed the 5' RACE reads in MiXCR, keeping a single row per CDR3 protein. This sample yields roughly 800,000 distinct CDR3 sequences, of which roughly 40% are seen a single time; around 13% belongs to the top ten. The sample taken for sequencing was blood. These receptors all stem from a man in his late teens or twenties in good health.

CDR3 nucleotide sequence: TGTGCCAGCAGCCCTACGTCTGGCTCGGGGGACACTGAAGCTTTCTTT. Translation: CASSPTSGSGDTEAFF. J is TRBJ1-1 and V is TRBV3-1; the D gene is possibly TRBD1 (5 bases). CDR1 and CDR2 from the germline V gene are LGHDT and YNNKEL (reference sequence). V lost 4 bases and J lost 3, with 18 bases in between. The CDR3 has 16 residues.

Details on this clonotype: It may be a read error: a sequence one base away is much more abundant. The chain joins TRBV5-5 to TRBJ1-2; D not certain. CDR1 is SGHKS, CDR2 YYEKEE, per germline (reference sequence). This CDR3 is built from 12 residues. Here the CDR3 reads CASGLEEHGYTF. The CDR3 bases are TGTGCCAGCGGCTTGGAGGAACATGGCTACACCTTC. The full variable domain, with the rest looked up from reference TRBV5-5 and TRBJ1-2, is DAGVTQSPTHLIKTRGQQVTLRCSPISGHKSVSWYQQVLGQGPQFIFQYYEKEERGRGNFPDRFSARQFPNYSSELNVNALLLGDSALYLCASGLEEHGYTFGSGTRLTVV.

The chain joins TRBV12-3 or TRBV12-4 to TRBJ1-1; no clear D. This CDR3 is built from 11 residues. V was trimmed by 6 bases and J by 2 bases, leaving 4 bases between them. The CDR3: CASRTNTEAFF. CDR3 DNA: TGTGCCAGCAGAACAAACACTGAAGCTTTCTTT.

This clonotype was found a few times. The genes are TRBV6-6 and TRBJ1-1; D might be TRBD1 (6 bases). V lost 5 bases to trimming and J lost 11 bases, with 18 bases between them. Germline CDR1 reads MNHNY; CDR2 reads SVGAGI (reference sequence). This CDR3 is 13 amino acids long. The CDR3 protein is CASSPTTGSRAFF. CDR3 nucleotides: TGTGCCAGCAGTCCAACTACAGGGTCCCGTGCTTTCTTT.

The chain carries TRBV7-2 and TRBJ2-7; D perhaps matches TRBD2 (7 bases). Trimming stripped 1 base from V and 12 bases from J, with 34 bases between. Germline lookup yields CDR1 SGHTA and CDR2 FQGNSA. There are 19 residues in the CDR3. CDR3 residues: CASSLVRGPQAGERGKLYF. In DNA, the CDR3 is TGTGCCAGCAGCTTAGTACGGGGTCCCCAGGCGGGAGAAAGGGGGAAGCTGTACTTC. Full variable domain (missing parts from reference TRBV7-2 and TRBJ2-7): GAGVSQSPSNKVTEKGKDVELRCDPISGHTALYWYRQSLGQGLEFLIYFQGNSAPDKSGLPSDRFSAERTGGSVSTLTIQRTQQEDSAVYLCASSLVRGPQAGERGKLYFGPGTRLTVT.

In this sample, this clonotype turned up a few times. The V call is TRBV12-3 or TRBV12-4, the J call TRBJ1-4; no firm D call. The length of the CDR3 is 15 residues. The V and J ends lost 5 bases and 2 bases respectively, with 12 bases between them. CDR3 region: CASSTWAGTNEKLFF. The CDR3 DNA follows: TGTGCCAGCAGTACCTGGGCTGGCACTAATGAAAAACTGTTTTTT.

In this sample, this clonotype turned up many times. This sequence joins TRBV6-5 and TRBJ1-2; 9 bases line up with TRBD1. J was trimmed by 8 bases and V by 8 bases; bases with no gene match: 6. CDR1 and CDR2 (germline): MNHEY, SVGAGI. The CDR3 runs to 12 residues. The CDR3 DNA reads as TGTGCCAGCGGACAGGGGTCAGGAGGCTACACCTTC. Translating it yields CASGQGSGGYTF.

This clonotype was counted only a few times. The V gene is TRBV5-1, the J gene TRBJ1-1, with 7 bases that match TRBD1. V lost 4 bases to trimming and J lost 3 bases; unmatched junction nucleotides: 21. The CDR3 covers 19 residues. Germline CDR1 is SGHRS and CDR2 is YFSETQ. The DNA for the CDR3 is TGCGCCAGCAGCCCGATCCTACCGGGACAGCGAATTTCTTACACTGAAGCTTTCTTT. Protein product: CASSPILPGQRISYTEAFF.

The chain links TRBV3-1 to TRBJ1-2, with D unclear. The CDR3 covers 14 residues. The V gene's germline CDR1 is LGHDT and CDR2 YNNKEL (reference sequence). The ends were cut back, 1 base at V and 4 bases at J, with 10 bases in the middle. The CDR3 spells CASSQGRTGYGYTF. DNA for the CDR3: TGTGCCAGCAGCCAAGGCAGGACCGGCTATGGCTACACCTTC.

CDR3 sequence reads: CASSLDRTLGFF. DNA of the CDR3: TGTGCCAGCAGCTTAGACCGGACCCTGGGGTTCTTC. The chain has TRBV7-9 and TRBJ2-1, with D unclear. The CDR3 length is 12 residues. Germline CDR1 is SEHNR and CDR2 is FQNEAQ (reference sequence). Trimming removed 1 base at V and 15 bases at J, with 13 bases between.

The genes are TRBV6-5 and TRBJ1-1; no clear D gene. The CDR3 runs to 14 residues. The ends were cut back, 0 bases at V and 1 base at J, with 6 bases in the middle. Germline V CDR1 and CDR2: MNHEY, SVGAGI. DNA for the CDR3: TGTGCCAGCAGTTACTCGACGAAGAACACTGAAGCTTTCTTT. It yields the protein CASSYSTKNTEAFF.

As regards this clonotype: A much larger clonotype is one base distant, so this may be a read error. The chain joins TRBV12-3 or TRBV12-4 to TRBJ2-6; TRBD1 might be the D (6 bases). The CDR3 spans 17 residues. The CDR3 loop is CASSTTGISSRANVLTF. The CDR3 bases are TGTGCCAGCAGTACAACAGGGATTAGCTCTAGGGCCAACGTCCTGACTTTC.

The V and J genes are TRBV30 and TRBJ1-6; D gene ambiguous. The germline CDR1 and CDR2 sequences are GTSNPN and SVGIG (reference sequence). Trimming stripped 3 bases from V and 0 bases from J, with 18 bases between. CDR3 length: 18 amino acids. The CDR3 protein is CAWRSGGYIGSYNSPLHF. DNA of the CDR3: TGTGCCTGGAGGTCGGGAGGGTATATTGGCTCCTATAATTCACCCCTCCACTTT.

This clonotype was recorded a few times. The genes are TRBV4-3 and TRBJ2-4; 7 bases map to TRBD1. CDR1 and CDR2 (germline): LGHNA, YSLEER. J gave up 4 bases and V 1 base, and 7 bases lay outside the gene matches. The CDR3 runs 16 residues. As DNA, the CDR3 is TGCGCCAGCAGCCAAGCCTCCGGGACAGTGAAAAACATTCAGTACTTC. Translating gives CASSQASGTVKNIQYF.

This clonotype was observed at least ten times. The chain carries TRBV9 and TRBJ2-7, with D possibly TRBD2 on 5 matching bases. This CDR3 is 13 amino acids long. Germline CDR1 SGDLS, CDR2 YYNGEE. Trimming took 0 bases from V and 5 from J, leaving 9 bases between them. CDR3 DNA sequence: TGTGCCAGCAGCGTAGCAGCGGAGAACGAGCAGTACTTC. This gives the protein CASSVAAENEQYF.

At least ten counts were recorded for this clonotype. J is TRBJ1-4 and V is TRBV12-3 or TRBV12-4; possible D gene TRBD1, 6 bases. This CDR3 has 14 residues. With 3 bases removed from V and 10 bases from J, the gap between germline ends came to 15 bases. In DNA form, the CDR3 reads TGTGCCAGCAGTTTGGGGCTACAGGGACGAAAACTGTTTTTT. It is translated as CASSLGLQGRKLFF.

A single count supports this clonotype. This chain uses TRBV12-3 or TRBV12-4 with TRBJ2-4; possible D gene TRBD1, 5 bases. Gene TRBJ2-3 matches the end of the DNA better, so the J call may be wrong. The CDR3 is 15 residues long. The CDR3 nucleotides read TGTGCCAGCAGTTTAGCGGTAAGGGGCAGTCAGCCCCAGTATTTT. Translation gives CASSLAVRGSQPQYF.

This clonotype showed up just a few times. The chain links TRBV6-6 to TRBJ2-1; D unresolved. V was trimmed by 2 bases and J by 8 bases, leaving 10 bases between them. The CDR3 totals 13 residues. Germline V gene lookup returns CDR1 MNHNY and CDR2 SVGAGI (reference sequence). CDR3 DNA: TGTGCCAGCAGTTACCCCTCCACGGATGAGCAGTTCTTC. This gives the protein CASSYPSTDEQFF.

This clonotype came up a few times. V usage is TRBV4-3 and J usage is TRBJ2-3; D is possibly TRBD2 (5 bases). This CDR3 is 12 amino acids long. The V gene's germline CDR1 is LGHNA and CDR2 YSLEER. V dropped 0 bases and J dropped 11 bases, with 9 bases sitting between them. This CDR3 reads CASSQDDGGQYF. The CDR3 DNA sequence: TGCGCCAGCAGCCAAGATGACGGAGGGCAGTATTTT.

This clonotype was seen a few times. This chain connects TRBV4-3 to TRBJ1-4, with unresolved D. V was pared by 0 bases and J by 7 bases, with 9 bases between. Germline V gene sequence: CDR1 LGHNA, CDR2 YSLEER. The CDR3 sequence is 14 residues long. In nucleotides, the CDR3 is TGCGCCAGCAGCCAAGATCCCGAAGGTGAAAAACTGTTTTTT. This gives the protein CASSQDPEGEKLFF.

The rearrangement links TRBV7-9 to TRBJ1-2; D is undetermined. The CDR3 runs 16 residues. V was shortened by 4 bases and J by 1 base, with 16 bases between the two germline ends. The V gene's germline CDR1 is SEHNR and CDR2 FQNEAQ (reference sequence). CDR3 in DNA: TGTGCCAGCAGCTCTAGTTCCGTTAACCTTAACTATGGCTACACCTTC. Translation: CASSSSSVNLNYGYTF.

This clonotype was recorded only once. The chain couples TRBV7-2 to TRBJ2-3, with D perhaps TRBD1 (5 bases). The CDR3 loop spans 15 amino acids. Trimming removed 5 bases from V and 1 base from J, with 13 bases in between. Looked up from germline, CDR1 is SGHTA and CDR2 is FQGNSA. CDR3 sequence reads: CASSPDSLGTDTQYF. The CDR3 DNA is TGTGCCAGCAGCCCCGACAGCCTTGGCACAGATACGCAGTATTTT. The full variable domain, in which reference TRBV7-2 and TRBJ2-3 provide the parts outside the CDR3, is GAGVSQSPSNKVTEKGKDVELRCDPISGHTALYWYRQSLGQGLEFLIYFQGNSAPDKSGLPSDRFSAERTGGSVSTLTIQRTQQEDSAVYLCASSPDSLGTDTQYFGPGTRLTVL.

The chain carries TRBV29-1 and TRBJ2-6; the D is unclear. The ends were cut back, 2 bases at V and 0 bases at J, with 8 bases in the middle. The length of the CDR3 is 15 residues. Germline assignment: CDR1 SQVTM and CDR2 ANQGSEA. The CDR3 DNA sequence: TGCAGCGTTGAATCCCAGGACTCTGGGGCCAACGTCCTGACTTTC. Protein product: CSVESQDSGANVLTF.

V usage is TRBV4-1 and J usage is TRBJ2-3; a possible D gene is TRBD1 (6 bases). The ends were cut back, 0 bases at V and 5 bases at J, with 15 bases in the middle. CDR1 is MGHRA and CDR2 is YSYEKL in the germline V gene. This CDR3 region has 16 residues. This CDR3 is CASSQERQVIRDTQYF. The CDR3 nucleotides read TGCGCCAGCAGCCAAGAAAGACAGGTAATCAGAGATACGCAGTATTTT.

The V and J genes are TRBV3-1 and TRBJ2-1; 8 bases map to TRBD1. The CDR3 is made up of 18 amino acids. Trimming at V came to 4 bases and at J to 5 bases, leaving 16 bases not matched to a gene. CDR1 is LGHDT, CDR2 YNNKEL, per germline (reference sequence). CDR3 bases: TGTGCCAGCAGCCCGTTTTCCGGGGGAGGACAGGGCCACAATGAGCAGTTCTTC. This translates into CASSPFSGGGQGHNEQFF.

This clonotype was counted between two and nine times. This chain connects TRBV5-5 to TRBJ1-6, with a possible D match to TRBD1 (5 bases). V was trimmed by 1 base and J by 8 bases, leaving 10 bases between them. The germline V gene encodes CDR1 SGHKS and CDR2 YYEKEE (reference sequence). The CDR3 length is 14 residues. In DNA, the CDR3 is TGTGCCAGCAGCTTGCAGGGTTTGTATTCACCCCTCCACTTT. This codes for CASSLQGLYSPLHF.

The table lists this clonotype with a few counts. The genes are TRBV2 and TRBJ2-5; maybe TRBD1 (6 bases). The CDR3 contains 13 residues. Germline-derived CDR1 and CDR2 are SNHLY and FYNNEI. V shed 7 bases and J shed 3 bases, with 12 bases lying between them. The CDR3 is CASILEGEETQYF. CDR3 nucleotide sequence: TGTGCCAGCATACTCGAGGGGGAAGAGACCCAGTACTTC.

The chain employs TRBV7-2 and TRBJ2-7; D possibly matches TRBD1 or TRBD2 (5 bases each). There are 15 residues in the CDR3. Germline assignment: CDR1 SGHTA and CDR2 FQGNSA. Trimming left V 1 base short and J 2 bases short, with 12 bases between. The CDR3 DNA sequence: TGTGCCAGCAGCTTAGGCCCCGGGGCGGCCTACGAGCAGTACTTC. Protein product: CASSLGPGAAYEQYF.

This clonotype was recorded once. Given a much more abundant clone one base away, this may be a read error. This chain connects TRBV20-1 to TRBJ2-7; TRBD2 aligns across 12 bases. With 1 base clipped from V and 10 bases from J, the junction kept 14 bases outside the gene matches. This CDR3 has 16 amino acids. Germline V gene lookup returns CDR1 DFQATT and CDR2 SNEGSKA (reference sequence). The CDR3 region is CSARVLTSGGQEAQYF. The CDR3 DNA sequence: TGCAGTGCTAGAGTTTTAACTAGCGGGGGGCAAGAGGCCCAGTACTTC.

This clonotype occurred a few times. V gene TRBV7-8 combines with J gene TRBJ2-7; no reliable D call. The V end lost 1 base, the J end lost 5 bases, and 12 bases lay between the germline ends. The CDR3 has 14 amino acids. Looked up from germline, CDR1 is SGHVS and CDR2 is FQNEAQ. CDR3 loop: CASSLVGRLNEQYF. CDR3 in DNA: TGTGCCAGCAGCTTAGTAGGGCGGTTAAACGAGCAGTACTTC.

The V call is TRBV21-1, the J call TRBJ2-5; TRBD1, as called in the table, went unchecked against the DNA. TRBV21-1 is assigned pseudogene status. The length of the CDR3 is 14 residues. The CDR3 nucleotides are TGTGCCAGCAGCAGGACAGGGAGCCAAGAGACCCAGTACTTC. It encodes CASSRTGSQETQYF.